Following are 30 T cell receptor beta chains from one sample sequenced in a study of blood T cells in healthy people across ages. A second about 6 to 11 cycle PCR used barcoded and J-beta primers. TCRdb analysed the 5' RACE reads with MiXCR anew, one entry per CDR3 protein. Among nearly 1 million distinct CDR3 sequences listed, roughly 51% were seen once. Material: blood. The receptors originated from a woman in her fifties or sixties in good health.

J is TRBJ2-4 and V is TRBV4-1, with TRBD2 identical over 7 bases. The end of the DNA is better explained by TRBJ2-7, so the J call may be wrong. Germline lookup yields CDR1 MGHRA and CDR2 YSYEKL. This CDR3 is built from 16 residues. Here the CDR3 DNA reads TGCGCCAGCAGCCAAGATCTGGGGGAGGGCCTCTACGAGCAGTACGTC. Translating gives CASSQDLGEGLYEQYV.

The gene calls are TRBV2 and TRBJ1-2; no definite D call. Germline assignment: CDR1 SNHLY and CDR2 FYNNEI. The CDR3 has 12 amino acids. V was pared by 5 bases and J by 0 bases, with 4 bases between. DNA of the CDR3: TGTGCCAGCAGTACACCTAACTATGGCTACACCTTC. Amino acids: CASSTPNYGYTF.

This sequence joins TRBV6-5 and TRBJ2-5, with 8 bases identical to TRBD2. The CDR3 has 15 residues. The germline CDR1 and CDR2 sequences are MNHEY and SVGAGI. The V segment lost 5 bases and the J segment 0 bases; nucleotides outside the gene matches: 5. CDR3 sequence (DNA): TGTGCCAGCAGTAGAGAACTAGCGGACCAAGAGACCCAGTACTTC. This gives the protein CASSRELADQETQYF.

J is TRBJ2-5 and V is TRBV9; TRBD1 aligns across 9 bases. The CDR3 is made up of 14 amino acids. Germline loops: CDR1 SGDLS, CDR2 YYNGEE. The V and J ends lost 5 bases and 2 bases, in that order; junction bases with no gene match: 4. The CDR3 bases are TGTGCCAGCAGGACCGGGACAGGGCAAGAGACCCAGTACTTC. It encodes CASRTGTGQETQYF.

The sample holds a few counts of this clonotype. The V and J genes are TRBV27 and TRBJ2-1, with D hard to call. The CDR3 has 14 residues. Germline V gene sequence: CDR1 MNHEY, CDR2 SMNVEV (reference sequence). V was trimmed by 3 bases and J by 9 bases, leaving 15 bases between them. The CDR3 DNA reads TGTGCCAGCAGTTTTGGTGTCTTGGCGGCTGAGCAGTTCTTC. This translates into CASSFGVLAAEQFF.

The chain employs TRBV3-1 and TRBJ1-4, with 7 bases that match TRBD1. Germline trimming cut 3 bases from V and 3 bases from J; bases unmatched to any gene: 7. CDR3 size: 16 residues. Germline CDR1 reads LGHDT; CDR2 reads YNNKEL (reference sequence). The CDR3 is CASSHEGGTANEKLFF. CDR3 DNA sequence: TGTGCCAGCAGCCACGAGGGGGGGACAGCTAATGAAAAACTGTTTTTT.

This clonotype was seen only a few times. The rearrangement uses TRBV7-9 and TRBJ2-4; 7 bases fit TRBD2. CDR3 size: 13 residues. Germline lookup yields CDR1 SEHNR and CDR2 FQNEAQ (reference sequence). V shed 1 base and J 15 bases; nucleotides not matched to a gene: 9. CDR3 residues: CASSLGSSGILYF. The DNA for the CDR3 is TGTGCCAGCAGCTTAGGCTCTAGCGGCATCCTGTACTTC.

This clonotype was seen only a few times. The chain's CDR3 is CASSYPTRAQYF. The CDR3 DNA reads as TGTGCCAGCAGTTACCCGACGAGGGCGCAGTATTTT. This rearrangement joins TRBV6-2 or TRBV6-3 to TRBJ2-3; D is perhaps TRBD2 (5 bases). Trimming took 2 bases from V and 10 from J, leaving 10 bases between them. This CDR3 has 12 amino acids. CDR1 is MNHEY, CDR2 SVGEGT, per germline.

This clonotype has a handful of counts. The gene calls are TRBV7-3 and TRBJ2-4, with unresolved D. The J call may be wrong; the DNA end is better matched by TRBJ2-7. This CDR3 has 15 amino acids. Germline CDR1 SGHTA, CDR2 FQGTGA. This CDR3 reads CASSLRPGWTYEQYF. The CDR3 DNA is TGTGCCAGCAGCTTAAGGCCAGGTTGGACCTACGAGCAGTACTTC.

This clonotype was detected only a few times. This CDR3 reads CAISGLAGVETQYF. The CDR3 nucleotides are TGTGCCATCAGTGGACTAGCGGGAGTGGAGACCCAGTACTTC. The chain joins TRBV10-3 to TRBJ2-5; TRBD2 aligns across 12 bases. The CDR3 covers 14 residues. Germline CDR1 is ENHRY and CDR2 is SYGVKD. V lost 4 bases to trimming and J lost 5 bases; unmatched junction nucleotides: 2.

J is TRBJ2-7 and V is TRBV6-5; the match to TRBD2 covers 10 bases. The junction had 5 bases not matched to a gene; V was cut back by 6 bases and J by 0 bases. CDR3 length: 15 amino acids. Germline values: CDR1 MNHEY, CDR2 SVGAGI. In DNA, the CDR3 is TGTGCCAGCAGGACCTTAGCGGGAGGCTCCTACGAGCAGTACTTC. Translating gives CASRTLAGGSYEQYF.

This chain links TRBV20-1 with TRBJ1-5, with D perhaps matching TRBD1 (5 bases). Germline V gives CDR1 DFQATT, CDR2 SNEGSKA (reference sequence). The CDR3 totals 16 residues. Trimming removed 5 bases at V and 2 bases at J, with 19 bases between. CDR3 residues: CSAFGGALIGNQPQHF. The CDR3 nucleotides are TGCAGTGCTTTCGGCGGGGCATTAATCGGCAATCAGCCCCAGCATTTT.

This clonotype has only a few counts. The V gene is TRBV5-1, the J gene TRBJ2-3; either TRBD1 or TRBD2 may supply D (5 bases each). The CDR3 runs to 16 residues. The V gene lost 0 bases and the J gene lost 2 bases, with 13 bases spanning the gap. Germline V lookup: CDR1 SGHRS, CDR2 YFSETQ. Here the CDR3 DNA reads TGCGCCAGCAGCTTGGGTCGGGGCAGCTACACAGATACGCAGTATTTT. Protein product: CASSLGRGSYTDTQYF.

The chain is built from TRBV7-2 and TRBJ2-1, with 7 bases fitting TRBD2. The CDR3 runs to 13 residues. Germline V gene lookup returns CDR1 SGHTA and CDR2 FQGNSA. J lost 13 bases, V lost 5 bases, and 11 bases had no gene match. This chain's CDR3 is CASSARRGGGQFF. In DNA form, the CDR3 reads TGTGCCAGCAGCGCACGGCGGGGCGGGGGACAGTTCTTC.

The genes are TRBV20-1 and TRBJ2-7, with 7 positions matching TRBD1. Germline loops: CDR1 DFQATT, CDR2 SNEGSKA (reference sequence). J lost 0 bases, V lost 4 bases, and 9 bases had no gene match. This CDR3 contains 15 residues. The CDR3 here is CSATTGTAHSYEQYF. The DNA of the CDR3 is TGCAGTGCTACTACCGGGACAGCACACTCCTACGAGCAGTACTTC.

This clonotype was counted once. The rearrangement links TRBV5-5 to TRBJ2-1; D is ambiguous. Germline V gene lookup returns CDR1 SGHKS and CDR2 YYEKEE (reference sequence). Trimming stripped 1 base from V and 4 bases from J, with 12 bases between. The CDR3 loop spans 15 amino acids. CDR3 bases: TGTGCCAGCAGCTTGAGATCAGACCTTTACAATGAGCAGTTCTTC. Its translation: CASSLRSDLYNEQFF.

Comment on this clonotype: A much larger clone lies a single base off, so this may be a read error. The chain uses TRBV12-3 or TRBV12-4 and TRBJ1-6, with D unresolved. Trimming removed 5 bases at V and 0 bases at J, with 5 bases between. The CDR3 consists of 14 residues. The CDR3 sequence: CASSPVSYNSPLHF. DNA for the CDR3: TGTGCCAGCAGTCCGGTCTCCTATAATTCACCCCTCCACTTT.

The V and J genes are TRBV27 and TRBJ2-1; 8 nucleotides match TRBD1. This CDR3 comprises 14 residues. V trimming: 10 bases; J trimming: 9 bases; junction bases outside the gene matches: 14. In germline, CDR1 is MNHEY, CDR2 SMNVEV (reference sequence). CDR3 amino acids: CATNPGQAHGEQFF. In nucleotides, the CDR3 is TGTGCCACCAACCCGGGACAGGCACATGGTGAGCAGTTCTTC.

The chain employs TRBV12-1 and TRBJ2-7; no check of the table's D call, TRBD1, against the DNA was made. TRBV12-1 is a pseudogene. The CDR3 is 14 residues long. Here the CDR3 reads CASSPQDLEDEQYF. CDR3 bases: TGTGCCAGCAGCCCCCAGGACCTCGAAGACGAGCAGTACTTC.

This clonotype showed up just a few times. CDR3 nucleotides: TGTGCCAGCAGCGTACAGGGGCCGCCGAACATTCAGTACTTC. Protein product: CASSVQGPPNIQYF. The chain couples TRBV9 to TRBJ2-4, with TRBD1 as a possible D gene (6 bases). The CDR3 totals 14 residues. CDR1 SGDLS and CDR2 YYNGEE come from the germline V gene. Deletions cut 1 base from V and 7 bases from J, with 12 bases between.

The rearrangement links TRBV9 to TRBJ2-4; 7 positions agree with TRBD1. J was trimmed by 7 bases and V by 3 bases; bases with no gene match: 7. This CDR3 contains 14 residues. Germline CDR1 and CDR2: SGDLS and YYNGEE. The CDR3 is CASSERGQRNIQYF. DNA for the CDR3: TGTGCCAGCAGCGAAAGGGGGCAAAGGAACATTCAGTACTTC.

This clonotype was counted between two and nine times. The CDR3 nucleotides read TGTGCCTGGAGTCTGGACGGCTTCTCCTACGAGCAGTACTTC. Encoded protein: CAWSLDGFSYEQYF. The rearrangement joins TRBV30 to TRBJ2-7, with D hard to call. The CDR3 length is 14 residues. The germline V and J ends were trimmed by 2 bases and 0 bases, with 11 bases remaining between them. The germline CDR1 and CDR2 sequences are GTSNPN and SVGIG (reference sequence).

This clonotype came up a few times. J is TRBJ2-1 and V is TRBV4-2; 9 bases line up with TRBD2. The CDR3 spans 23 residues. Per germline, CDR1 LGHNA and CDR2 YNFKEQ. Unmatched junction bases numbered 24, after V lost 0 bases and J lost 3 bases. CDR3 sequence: CASSQDLRGMGLAPLGVYNEQFF. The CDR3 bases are TGTGCCAGCAGCCAAGATTTAAGAGGAATGGGACTAGCCCCCCTGGGAGTCTACAATGAGCAGTTCTTC.

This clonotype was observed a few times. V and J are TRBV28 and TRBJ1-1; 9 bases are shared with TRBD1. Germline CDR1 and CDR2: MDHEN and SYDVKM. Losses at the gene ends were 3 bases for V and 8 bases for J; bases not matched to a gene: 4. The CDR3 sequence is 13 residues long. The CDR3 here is CASSLNRGREAFF. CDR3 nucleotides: TGTGCCAGCAGTTTGAACAGGGGGCGCGAAGCTTTCTTT.

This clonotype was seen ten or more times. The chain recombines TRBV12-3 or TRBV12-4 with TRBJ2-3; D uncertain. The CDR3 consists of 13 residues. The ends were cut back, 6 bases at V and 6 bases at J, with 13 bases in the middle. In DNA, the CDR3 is TGTGCCAGCAGCTTATCCTCCCCGGATACGCAGTATTTT. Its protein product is CASSLSSPDTQYF.

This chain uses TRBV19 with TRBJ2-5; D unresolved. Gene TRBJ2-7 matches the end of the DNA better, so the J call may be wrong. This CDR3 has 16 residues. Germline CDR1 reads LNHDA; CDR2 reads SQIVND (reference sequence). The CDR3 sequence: CASSPTGRSMGGEQYF. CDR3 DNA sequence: TGTGCCAGTAGTCCTACCGGACGGAGTATGGGCGGCGAGCAGTACTTC.

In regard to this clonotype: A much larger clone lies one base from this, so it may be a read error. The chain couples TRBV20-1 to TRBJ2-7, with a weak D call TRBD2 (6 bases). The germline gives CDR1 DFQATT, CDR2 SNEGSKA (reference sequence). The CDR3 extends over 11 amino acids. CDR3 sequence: CSGGRDYEQYF. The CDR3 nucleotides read TGCAGCGGGGGACGTGACTACGAGCAGTACTTC.

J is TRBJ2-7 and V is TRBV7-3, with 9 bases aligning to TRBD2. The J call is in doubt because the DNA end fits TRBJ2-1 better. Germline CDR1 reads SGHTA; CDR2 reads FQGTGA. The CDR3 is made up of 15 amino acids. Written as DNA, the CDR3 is TGTGCCAGCAGCTCGGCGGGAGGGACCTTGGGTGAGCAGTTCTTC. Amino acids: CASSSAGGTLGEQFF.

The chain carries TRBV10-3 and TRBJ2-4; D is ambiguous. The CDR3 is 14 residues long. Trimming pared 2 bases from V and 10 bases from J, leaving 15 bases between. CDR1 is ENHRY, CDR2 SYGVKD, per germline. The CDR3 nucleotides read TGTGCCATCAGTGAGGGACCCCAACCCGGAATTCAGTACTTC. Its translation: CAISEGPQPGIQYF.

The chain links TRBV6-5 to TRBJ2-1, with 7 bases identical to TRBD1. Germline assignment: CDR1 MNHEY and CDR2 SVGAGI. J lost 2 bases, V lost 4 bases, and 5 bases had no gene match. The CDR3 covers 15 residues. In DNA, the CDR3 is TGTGCCAGCAGTTTAGGACAGGCAGCCTACAATGAGCAGTTCTTC. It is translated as CASSLGQAAYNEQFF.